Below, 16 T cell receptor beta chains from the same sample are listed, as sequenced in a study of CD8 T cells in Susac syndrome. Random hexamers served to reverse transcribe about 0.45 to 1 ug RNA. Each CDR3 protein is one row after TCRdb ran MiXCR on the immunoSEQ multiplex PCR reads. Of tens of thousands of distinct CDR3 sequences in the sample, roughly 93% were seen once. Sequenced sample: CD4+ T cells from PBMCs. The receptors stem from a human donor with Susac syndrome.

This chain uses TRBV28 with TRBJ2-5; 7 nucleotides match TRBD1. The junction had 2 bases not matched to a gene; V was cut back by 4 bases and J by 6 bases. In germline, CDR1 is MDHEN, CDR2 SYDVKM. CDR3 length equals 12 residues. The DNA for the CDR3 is TGTGCCAGCAGTTCAGGGGGACAGACCCAGTACTTC. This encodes CASSSGGQTQYF. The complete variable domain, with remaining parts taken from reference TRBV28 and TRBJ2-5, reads DVKVTQSSRYLVKRTGEKVFLECVQDMDHENMFWYRQDPGLGLRLIYFSYDVKMKEKGDIPEGYSVSREKKERFSLILESASTNQTSMYLCASSSGGQTQYFGPGTRLLVL.

This chain's CDR3 is CASSVGLREQYF. The CDR3 region has the DNA TGTGCCAGCAGCGTCGGTCTTCGGGAGCAGTACTTC. The rearrangement joins TRBV5-4 to TRBJ2-7, with no clear D. The CDR3 contains 12 residues. Germline V gene data show CDR1 as SGHNT and CDR2 as YYREEE (reference sequence). V lost 4 bases and J lost 7, with 12 bases in between.

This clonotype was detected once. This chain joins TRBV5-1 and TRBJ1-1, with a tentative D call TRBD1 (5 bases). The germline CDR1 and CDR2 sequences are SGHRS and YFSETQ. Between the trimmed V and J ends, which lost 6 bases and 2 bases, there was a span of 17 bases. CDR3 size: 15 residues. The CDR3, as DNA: TGCGCCAGCACAAGAGGGGACCTAACAAACACTGAAGCTTTCTTT. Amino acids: CASTRGDLTNTEAFF.

The CDR3 region has the DNA TGTGCCTGGAGTGTAGTGGCTGAAAACACCATATATTTT. Its translation: CAWSVVAENTIYF. V is TRBV30 and J is TRBJ1-3; D is uncertain. The CDR3 extends over 13 amino acids. V dropped 0 bases and J dropped 6 bases, with 9 bases sitting between them. In germline, CDR1 is GTSNPN, CDR2 SVGIG (reference sequence).

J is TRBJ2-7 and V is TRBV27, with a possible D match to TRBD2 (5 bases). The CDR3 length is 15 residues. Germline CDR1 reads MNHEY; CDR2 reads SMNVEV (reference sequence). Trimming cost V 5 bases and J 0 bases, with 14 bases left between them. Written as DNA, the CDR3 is TGTGCCAGCAGTCTAGCCCCGGTCCTCTCCTACGAGCAGTACTTC. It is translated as CASSLAPVLSYEQYF.

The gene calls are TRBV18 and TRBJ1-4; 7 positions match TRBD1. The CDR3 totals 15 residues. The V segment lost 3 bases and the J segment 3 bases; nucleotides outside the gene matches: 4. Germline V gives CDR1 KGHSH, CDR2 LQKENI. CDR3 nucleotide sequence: TGTGCCAGCTCACCGTCGCAGGGGGCTAATGAAAAACTGTTTTTT. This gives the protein CASSPSQGANEKLFF.

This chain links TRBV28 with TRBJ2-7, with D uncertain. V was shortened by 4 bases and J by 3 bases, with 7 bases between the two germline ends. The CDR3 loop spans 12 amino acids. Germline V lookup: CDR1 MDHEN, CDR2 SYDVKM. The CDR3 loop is CASSSANYEQYF. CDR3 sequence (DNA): TGTGCCAGCAGTTCGGCAAACTACGAGCAGTACTTC.

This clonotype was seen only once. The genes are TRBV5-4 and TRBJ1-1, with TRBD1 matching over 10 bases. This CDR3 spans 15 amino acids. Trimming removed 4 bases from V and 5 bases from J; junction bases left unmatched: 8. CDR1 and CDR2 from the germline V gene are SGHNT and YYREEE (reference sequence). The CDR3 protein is CASSPGQGIRTEAFF. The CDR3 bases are TGTGCCAGCAGCCCGGGACAGGGGATAAGGACTGAAGCTTTCTTT.

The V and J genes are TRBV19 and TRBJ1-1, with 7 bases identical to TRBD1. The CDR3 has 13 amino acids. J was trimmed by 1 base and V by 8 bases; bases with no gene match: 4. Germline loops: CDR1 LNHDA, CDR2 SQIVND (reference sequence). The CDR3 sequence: CASWTGANTEAFF. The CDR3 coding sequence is TGTGCCAGTTGGACAGGCGCGAACACTGAAGCTTTCTTT.

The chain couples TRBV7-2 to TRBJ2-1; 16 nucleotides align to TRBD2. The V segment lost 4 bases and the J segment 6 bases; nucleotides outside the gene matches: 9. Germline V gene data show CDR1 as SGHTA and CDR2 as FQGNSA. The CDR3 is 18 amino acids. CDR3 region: CASSSVGLAGGRGNEQFF. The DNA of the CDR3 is TGTGCCAGCAGCTCTGTGGGACTAGCGGGGGGGAGAGGCAATGAGCAGTTCTTC.

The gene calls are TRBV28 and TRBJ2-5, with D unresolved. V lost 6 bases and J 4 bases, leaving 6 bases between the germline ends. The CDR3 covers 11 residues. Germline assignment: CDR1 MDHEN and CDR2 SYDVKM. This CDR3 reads CASRYRETQYF. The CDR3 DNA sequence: TGTGCCAGCAGGTACCGAGAGACCCAGTACTTC.

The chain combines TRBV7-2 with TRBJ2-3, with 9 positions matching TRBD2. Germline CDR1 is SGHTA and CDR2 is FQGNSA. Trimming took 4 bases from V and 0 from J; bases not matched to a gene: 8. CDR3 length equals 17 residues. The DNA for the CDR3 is TGTGCCAGCAGCTCCCTTGGCGGGGGGGCTAGCACAGATACGCAGTATTTT. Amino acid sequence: CASSSLGGGASTDTQYF.

This CDR3 reads CASLSDAGGHYNEQFF. The CDR3 coding sequence is TGTGCCAGCCTTAGCGACGCGGGGGGGCATTACAATGAGCAGTTCTTC. The chain carries TRBV6-1 and TRBJ2-1; TRBD2 agrees at 9 bases. The CDR3 length is 16 residues. The V segment lost 8 bases and the J segment 4 bases; nucleotides outside the gene matches: 12. Per germline, CDR1 MNHNS and CDR2 SASEGT.

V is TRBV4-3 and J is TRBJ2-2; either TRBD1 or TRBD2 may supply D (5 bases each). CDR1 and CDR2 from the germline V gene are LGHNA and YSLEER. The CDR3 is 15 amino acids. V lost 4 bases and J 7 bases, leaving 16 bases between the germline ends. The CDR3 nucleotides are TGCGCCAGCAGCCCCGGGGCAGGGATCGGCGGGGAGCTGTTTTTT. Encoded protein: CASSPGAGIGGELFF.

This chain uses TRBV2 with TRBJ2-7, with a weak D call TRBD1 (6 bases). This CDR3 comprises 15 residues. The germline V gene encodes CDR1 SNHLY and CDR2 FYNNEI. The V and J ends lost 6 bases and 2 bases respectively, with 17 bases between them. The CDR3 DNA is TGTGCCAGCAGCGCAACAGGGTTTGGGACCTACGAGCAGTACTTC. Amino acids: CASSATGFGTYEQYF.

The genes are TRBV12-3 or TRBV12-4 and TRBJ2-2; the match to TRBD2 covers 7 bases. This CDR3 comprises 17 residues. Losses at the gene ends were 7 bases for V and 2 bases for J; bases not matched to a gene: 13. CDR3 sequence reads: CASTLSGLAENTGELFF. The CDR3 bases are TGTGCCAGCACACTGTCGGGCCTAGCGGAAAACACCGGGGAGCTGTTTTTT.